This T cell receptor beta chain came from a study of cytomegalovirus exposure and HLA in healthy donors. Study-level results: As a later analysis showed, a missense DCLRE1C variant was linked to trimming of TCR beta V- and J-genes.

CDR1 is SGHTA and CDR2 is FQGNSA in the germline V gene. The CDR3 contains 16 residues. Trimming took 4 bases from V and 3 from J; bases not matched to a gene: 8. PCR involved 60 Vbeta and 13 Jbeta primers. Profiled with immunoSEQ multiplex PCR; TCRdb holds only in-frame clones, not every one. The sample consists of 150,000 to 200,000 clones, approximately 80% of them appearing once. Concerning this clone itself: The target antigen is unknown.

Sequenced sample: PBMCs. V is TRBV7-2 and J is TRBJ1-3, with 8 positions matching TRBD1. This clonotype was sampled from a male donor in good health and CMV-seronegative. The CDR3 protein is CASSSSRDRFGNTIYF. CDR3 nucleotides: TGTGCCAGCAGCTCGTCCCGGGACAGGTTTGGAAACACCATATATTTT.